The 5 T cell receptor beta chains below come from one sample, sequenced in a study of blood T cell repertoires in COVID-19. Assay: immunoSEQ multiplex PCR; the TCRdb copy retains only in-frame clones and omits some. The profile covers a few hundred thousand clones, with approximately 86% appearing a single time and more than 4.5% taken by the ten largest. Sequenced material: peripheral blood. The receptors stem from a woman aged 55-69 years with COVID-19, enrolled during active disease.

Here the CDR3 DNA reads TGTGCCAGCAGCTTGGTCGCGTCCGGGACAGCTAATTCACCCCTCCACTTT. This encodes CASSLVASGTANSPLHF. V and J are TRBV5-8 and TRBJ1-6; TRBD1 aligns across 7 bases. CDR3 length: 17 residues. V was clipped by 0 bases and J by 6 bases; unmatched bases: 9. CDR1 and CDR2 (germline): SGHTS, YDEGEE.

The CDR3: CASSPAGIYEQYF. The CDR3 nucleotides read TGTGCCAGCAGTCCTGCAGGGATATACGAGCAGTACTTC. The rearrangement links TRBV12-3 or TRBV12-4 to TRBJ2-7, with D perhaps matching TRBD1 (5 bases). This CDR3 comprises 13 residues. V was shortened by 5 bases and J by 4 bases, with 12 bases between the two germline ends.

This clone was observed once. The rearrangement links TRBV6-5 to TRBJ1-5, with 8 positions matching TRBD1. The CDR3 totals 14 residues. J lost 6 bases, V lost 8 bases, and 9 bases had no gene match. CDR1 is MNHEY and CDR2 is SVGAGI in the germline V gene. This CDR3 is CASAVGTGGQPQHF. As DNA, the CDR3 is TGTGCCAGCGCGGTAGGGACAGGAGGTCAGCCCCAGCATTTT.

The V gene is TRBV11-2, the J gene TRBJ2-1; D may be TRBD2 (5 bases). The germline CDR1 and CDR2 sequences are SGHAT and FQNNGV. Trimming stripped 8 bases from V and 5 bases from J, with 16 bases between. The CDR3 contains 14 residues. The CDR3 DNA reads as TGTGCCAGCTTTAAGAGGGAATATAACAATGAGCAGTTCTTC. Residues: CASFKREYNNEQFF.

This rearrangement joins TRBV5-6 to TRBJ1-5; 9 positions match TRBD1. Germline CDR1 and CDR2: SGHDT and YYEEEE. This CDR3 is 17 amino acids long. V dropped 0 bases and J dropped 1; count of bases not matched to a gene: 5. CDR3 DNA: TGTGCCAGCAGCTTGGCCGGACAGGGGCAGAGCAATCAGCCCCAGCATTTT. This translates into CASSLAGQGQSNQPQHF.